The 14 T cell receptor beta chains in this list originate from one sample, sequenced in a study of blood T cell repertoires in COVID-19. Sequencing used immunoSEQ multiplex PCR; TCRdb keeps in-frame clones, though not all of them. The table includes 150,000 to 200,000 clones, roughly four fifths detected once. Material: peripheral blood. These receptors came from a woman aged 70-85 years with COVID-19, enrolled during active disease.

A note on this clone: A much larger clonotype is one base distant, so this may be a read error. This sequence joins TRBV19 and TRBJ2-7; 7 bases match TRBD1. CDR3 length: 14 residues. The V and J ends lost 1 base and 2 bases, in that order; junction bases with no gene match: 2. Germline CDR1 and CDR2: LNHDA and SQIVND (reference sequence). The CDR3, as DNA: TGTGCCAGTAGTATAGTAGGGGGCCCCTACGAGCAGTACTTC. Its protein is CASSIVGGPYEQYF.

This clone showed up just once. The CDR3 sequence: CASSLSTVSYRSPPYEQYF. Here the CDR3 DNA reads TGTGCCAGCAGTTTATCCACAGTGTCGTATAGAAGCCCCCCCTACGAGCAGTACTTC. This chain uses TRBV27 with TRBJ2-7, with D hard to call. The CDR3 covers 19 residues. V was trimmed by 0 bases and J by 2 bases, leaving 23 bases between them. The germline V gene has CDR1 MNHEY and CDR2 SMNVEV (reference sequence).

The gene calls are TRBV29-1 and TRBJ1-1; a weak D match, TRBD1 (5 bases). V lost 3 bases to trimming and J lost 5 bases, with 16 bases between them. Germline-derived CDR1 and CDR2 are SQVTM and ANQGSEA. The length of the CDR3 is 14 residues. The CDR3 bases are TGCAGCGTTGATCCCCATGGGGGGAGAACTGAAGCTTTCTTT. This encodes CSVDPHGGRTEAFF.

V is TRBV2 and J is TRBJ1-2; D gene unclear. The CDR3 totals 13 residues. Trimming pared 7 bases from V and 8 bases from J, leaving 17 bases between. Germline values: CDR1 SNHLY, CDR2 FYNNEI. CDR3 coding DNA: TGTGCCAGCAAGCGGGAGACGGTTCTGGGCTACACCTTC. It is translated as CASKRETVLGYTF.

The chain has TRBV24-1 and TRBJ2-3, with a weak D call TRBD2 (5 bases). The CDR3 contains 15 residues. Germline V gene lookup returns CDR1 KGHDR and CDR2 SFDVKD. V lost 3 bases to trimming and J lost 4 bases, with 13 bases between them. CDR3 sequence: CATSDPRTAADTQYF. In DNA, the CDR3 is TGTGCCACCAGTGATCCCCGGACTGCGGCAGATACGCAGTATTTT.

This clone was detected a few times. The V call is TRBV7-2, the J call TRBJ1-2; 8 bases fit TRBD1. After removal of 5 bases from V and 5 bases from J, the junction contained 4 bases not matched to a gene. The CDR3 sequence is 13 residues long. Germline V CDR1 and CDR2: SGHTA, FQGNSA. The DNA for the CDR3 is TGTGCCAGCAGCGTAACAGGGGGATATGGCTACACCTTC. It is translated as CASSVTGGYGYTF.

The rearrangement uses TRBV19 and TRBJ1-2; 9 bases map to TRBD1. The CDR3 contains 15 residues. The trim removed 3 bases at V and 3 bases at J, leaving 5 bases unmatched. From germline, CDR1 is LNHDA and CDR2 SQIVND (reference sequence). CDR3 in amino acids: CASSIGQGTDYGYTF. CDR3 in DNA: TGTGCCAGTAGTATCGGACAGGGGACAGACTATGGCTACACCTTC. The full variable domain, its missing parts supplied by reference TRBV19 and TRBJ1-2, is DGGITQSPKYLFRKEGQNVTLSCEQNLNHDAMYWYRQDPGQGLRLIYYSQIVNDFQKGDIAEGYSVSREKKESFPLTVTSAQKNPTAFYLCASSIGQGTDYGYTFGSGTRLTVV.

V is TRBV5-1 and J is TRBJ2-5; 8 positions agree with TRBD1. V lost 3 bases to trimming and J lost 5 bases; unmatched junction nucleotides: 9. Looked up from germline, CDR1 is SGHRS and CDR2 is YFSETQ. The CDR3 length is 15 residues. The CDR3 region has the DNA TGCGCCAGCAGCTCACAGGGGGTTGGCGGGGAGACCCAGTACTTC. The encoded protein is CASSSQGVGGETQYF.

The chain carries TRBV5-6 and TRBJ1-6; TRBD1 agrees at 8 bases. The CDR3 contains 16 residues. The V segment lost 4 bases and the J segment 3 bases; nucleotides outside the gene matches: 6. The germline CDR1 and CDR2 sequences are SGHDT and YYEEEE. Written as DNA, the CDR3 is TGTGCCAGCAGCCTCCACGGACAGGGCTATAATTCACCCCTCCACTTT. Its protein is CASSLHGQGYNSPLHF.

The gene calls are TRBV24-1 and TRBJ2-3; weak D call: TRBD1 (5 bases). The CDR3 has 16 amino acids. V was clipped by 4 bases and J by 2 bases, with 15 bases between them. The V gene's germline CDR1 is KGHDR and CDR2 SFDVKD. DNA for the CDR3: TGTGCCACCAGTGAGGGTTCCAGGGCCTACACAGATACGCAGTATTTT. Translated: CATSEGSRAYTDTQYF.

This chain uses TRBV28 with TRBJ1-5; 7 bases line up with TRBD1. The ends lost 1 base at V and 9 bases at J; junction bases unmatched: 6. CDR1 is MDHEN, CDR2 SYDVKM, per germline. The CDR3 contains 14 residues. The DNA for the CDR3 is TGTGCCAGCAGTTTATCTAAGACAGGGCGGCCCCAGCATTTT. Translating gives CASSLSKTGRPQHF. The full variable domain, rest sourced from reference TRBV28 and TRBJ1-5, is DVKVTQSSRYLVKRTGEKVFLECVQDMDHENMFWYRQDPGLGLRLIYFSYDVKMKEKGDIPEGYSVSREKKERFSLILESASTNQTSMYLCASSLSKTGRPQHFGDGTRLSIL.

This sequence joins TRBV11-1 and TRBJ2-2, with D maybe TRBD2 (6 bases). The CDR3 loop spans 15 amino acids. V lost 2 bases, J lost 6 bases, and 13 bases lay in between. CDR1 SGHAT and CDR2 FQDESV come from the germline V gene (reference sequence). The CDR3 DNA sequence: TGTGCCAGCAGCTTACTCGGGAGTAATGCCGGGGAGCTGTTTTTT. This encodes CASSLLGSNAGELFF.

J is TRBJ2-1 and V is TRBV6-2 or TRBV6-3, with a possible D match to TRBD2 (6 bases). This CDR3 has 15 amino acids. V lost 2 bases and J 5 bases, leaving 13 bases between the germline ends. Germline CDR1 MNHEY, CDR2 SVGEGT. This chain's CDR3 is CASSYRSGGNNEQFF. In DNA form, the CDR3 reads TGTGCCAGCAGTTACCGTAGCGGAGGGAACAATGAGCAGTTCTTC.

The chain employs TRBV7-6 and TRBJ2-7; a weak D match, TRBD2 (5 bases). From germline, CDR1 is SGHVS and CDR2 FNYEAQ. V was trimmed by 1 base and J by 2 bases, leaving 12 bases between them. The CDR3 length is 15 residues. The CDR3 region is CASSLVDGDTYEQYF. CDR3 in DNA: TGTGCCAGCAGCTTAGTTGACGGGGATACCTACGAGCAGTACTTC.